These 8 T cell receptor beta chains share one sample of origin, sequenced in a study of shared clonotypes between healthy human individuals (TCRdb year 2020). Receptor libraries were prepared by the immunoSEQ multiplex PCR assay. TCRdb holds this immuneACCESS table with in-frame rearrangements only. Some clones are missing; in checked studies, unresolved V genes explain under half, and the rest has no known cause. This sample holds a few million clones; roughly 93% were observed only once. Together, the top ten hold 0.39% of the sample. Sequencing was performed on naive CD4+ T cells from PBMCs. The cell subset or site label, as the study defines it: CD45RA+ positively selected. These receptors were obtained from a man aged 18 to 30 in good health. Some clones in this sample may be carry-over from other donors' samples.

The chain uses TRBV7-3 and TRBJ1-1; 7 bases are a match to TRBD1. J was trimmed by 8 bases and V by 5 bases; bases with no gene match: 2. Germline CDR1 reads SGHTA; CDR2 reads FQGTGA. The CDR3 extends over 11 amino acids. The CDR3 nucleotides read TGTGCCAGCAGCCCGGGACAGGAAGCTTTCTTT. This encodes CASSPGQEAFF.

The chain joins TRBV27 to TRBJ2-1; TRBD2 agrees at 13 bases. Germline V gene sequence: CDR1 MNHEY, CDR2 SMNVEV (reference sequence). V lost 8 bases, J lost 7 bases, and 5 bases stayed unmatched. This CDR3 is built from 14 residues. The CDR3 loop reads CASGGLAGPNEQFF. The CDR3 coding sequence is TGTGCCAGCGGGGGACTAGCGGGACCTAATGAGCAGTTCTTC.

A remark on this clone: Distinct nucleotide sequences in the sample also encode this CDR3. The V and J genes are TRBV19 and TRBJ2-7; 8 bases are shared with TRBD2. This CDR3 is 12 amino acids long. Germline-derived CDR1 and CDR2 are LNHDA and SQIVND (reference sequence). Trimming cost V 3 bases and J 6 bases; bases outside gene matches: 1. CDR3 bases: TGTGCCAGTAGTATCGGGAGGGGCGAGCAGTACTTC. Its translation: CASSIGRGEQYF. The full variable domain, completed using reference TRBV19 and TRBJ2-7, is DGGITQSPKYLFRKEGQNVTLSCEQNLNHDAMYWYRQDPGQGLRLIYYSQIVNDFQKGDIAEGYSVSREKKESFPLTVTSAQKNPTAFYLCASSIGRGEQYFGPGTRLTVT.

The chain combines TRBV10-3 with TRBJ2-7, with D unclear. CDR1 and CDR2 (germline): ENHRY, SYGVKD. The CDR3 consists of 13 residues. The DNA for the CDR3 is TGTGCTCTCAGAAGGGCTAGCTCCTACGAGCAGTACTTC. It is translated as CALRRASSYEQYF.

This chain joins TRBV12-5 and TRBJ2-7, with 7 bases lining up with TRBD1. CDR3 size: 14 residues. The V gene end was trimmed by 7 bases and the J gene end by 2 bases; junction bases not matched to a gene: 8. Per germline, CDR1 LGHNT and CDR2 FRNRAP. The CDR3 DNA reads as TGTGCTAGTGCCAAAGGGGGCCCCACCTACGAGCAGTACTTC. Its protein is CASAKGGPTYEQYF.

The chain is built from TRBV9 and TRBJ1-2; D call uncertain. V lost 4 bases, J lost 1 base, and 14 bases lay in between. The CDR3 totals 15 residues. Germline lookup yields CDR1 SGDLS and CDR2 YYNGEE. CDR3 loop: CASSLQPNYNYGYTF. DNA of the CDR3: TGTGCCAGCAGCCTACAACCGAATTATAACTATGGCTACACCTTC.

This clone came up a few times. The CDR3: CASSYEGRAGEAFF. The CDR3 nucleotides read TGTGCCAGCAGTTACGAAGGACGGGCCGGCGAAGCTTTCTTT. V usage is TRBV6-6 and J usage is TRBJ1-1, with D unclear. Germline V CDR1 and CDR2: MNHNY, SVGAGI (reference sequence). The CDR3 loop spans 14 amino acids. V shed 2 bases and J shed 8 bases, with 15 bases lying between them.

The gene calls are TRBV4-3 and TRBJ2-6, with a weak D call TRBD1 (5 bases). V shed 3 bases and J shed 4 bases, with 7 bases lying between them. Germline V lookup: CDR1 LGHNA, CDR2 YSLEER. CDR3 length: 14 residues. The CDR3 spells CASSQGPGANVLTF. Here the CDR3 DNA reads TGCGCCAGCAGCCAGGGGCCCGGGGCCAACGTCCTGACTTTC.